A selection of T cell receptor beta chains follows, all from one sample in a study of cytomegalovirus exposure and HLA in healthy donors. Repertoires were generated with immunoSEQ multiplex PCR, while TCRdb's copy carries only in-frame clones and drops some. Found here are about 140,000 clones, more than 70% of them singletons; the top ten hold 11%. Sequences were obtained from PBMCs. These receptors were obtained from a man aged 18 to 35 in good health and CMV-seropositive. CDR3s include the opening cysteine and the closing phenylalanine or tryptophan. The order of the fields is clone size, V gene, D gene, J gene, CDR3 DNA, CDR3 protein. The D gene is left open where the match is weak. Size values are once, few and many counts, or a class for expanded clones, and some rows have none.

abundance: few; v_gene: TRBV27; d_gene: NA; j_gene: TRBJ2-2; CDR3nt: TGTGCCAGCAGTTTATACGGTTGGGGGGAGAACACCGGGGAGCTGTTTTTT; CDR3aa: CASSLYGWGENTGELFF
abundance: NA; v_gene: TRBV29-1; d_gene: NA; j_gene: TRBJ1-2; CDR3nt: TGCAGCGCGGGACTCAATAACTATGGCTACACCTTC; CDR3aa: CSAGLNNYGYTF
abundance: NA; v_gene: TRBV6-6; d_gene: TRBD2; j_gene: TRBJ2-7; CDR3nt: TGTGCCAGCAGCTCTCGGACTAGCGGGACCTACGAGCAGTACTTC; CDR3aa: CASSSRTSGTYEQYF
abundance: NA; v_gene: TRBV27; d_gene: NA; j_gene: TRBJ2-7; CDR3nt: TGTGCCAGCAGTTTAGATCCCGGGAGTTTATACGAGCAGTACTTC; CDR3aa: CASSLDPGSLYEQYF
abundance: NA; v_gene: TRBV29-1; d_gene: NA; j_gene: TRBJ1-1; CDR3nt: TGCAGCGTCAACAGGGTGGGCACTGAAGCTTTCTTT; CDR3aa: CSVNRVGTEAFF
abundance: NA; v_gene: TRBV28; d_gene: TRBD1; j_gene: TRBJ1-2; CDR3nt: TGTGCCAGCAGTTTATGGGACAGGGAGGATGGCTACACCTTC; CDR3aa: CASSLWDREDGYTF
abundance: NA; v_gene: TRBV7-2; d_gene: TRBD2; j_gene: TRBJ2-4; CDR3nt: TGTGCCAGCAGCCTAAGTAGCGGGAGGGGAGACATTCAGTACTTC; CDR3aa: CASSLSSGRGDIQYF
abundance: NA; v_gene: TRBV19; d_gene: NA; j_gene: TRBJ2-5; CDR3nt: TGTGCCAGTAGTATTACCCAGGGGCTGGGGGAGACCCAGTACTTC; CDR3aa: CASSITQGLGETQYF
abundance: NA; v_gene: TRBV5-5; d_gene: TRBD2; j_gene: TRBJ2-5; CDR3nt: TGTGCCAGCAGCATACAGCAGGGAGGGCTAGCGGGAGGGCAAGAGACCCAGTACTTC; CDR3aa: CASSIQQGGLAGGQETQYF
abundance: NA; v_gene: TRBV7-9; d_gene: NA; j_gene: TRBJ1-4; CDR3nt: TGTGCCAGCAGCTCCCATCGGGAGGCTAATGAAAAACTGTTTTTT; CDR3aa: CASSSHREANEKLFF
abundance: NA; v_gene: TRBV7-9; d_gene: NA; j_gene: TRBJ1-1; CDR3nt: TGTGCCAGCAGCTTCCCGGGTTTGACGAACACTGAAGCTTTCTTT; CDR3aa: CASSFPGLTNTEAFF
abundance: few; v_gene: TRBV7-2; d_gene: NA; j_gene: TRBJ2-1; CDR3nt: TGTGCCAGCAGCTCCTGGGCAAATGAGCAGTTCTTC; CDR3aa: CASSSWANEQFF
abundance: NA; v_gene: TRBV5-1; d_gene: NA; j_gene: TRBJ1-4; CDR3nt: TGCGCCAGCAGCTTGGAGGTGGGGGCGGCTAATGAAAAACTGTTTTTT; CDR3aa: CASSLEVGAANEKLFF
abundance: NA; v_gene: TRBV7-9; d_gene: TRBD1; j_gene: TRBJ1-2; CDR3nt: TGTGCCAGCAGCGAGACAGGGTATGAGAGGGACTATGGCTACACCTTC; CDR3aa: CASSETGYERDYGYTF
abundance: NA; v_gene: TRBV19; d_gene: NA; j_gene: TRBJ2-1; CDR3nt: TGTGCCAGTAGTATGGAGTTGGGTCGGTACAATGAGCAGTTCTTC; CDR3aa: CASSMELGRYNEQFF
abundance: NA; v_gene: TRBV14; d_gene: TRBD1; j_gene: TRBJ2-7; CDR3nt: TGTGCCAGCAGTTCGGGACAGAGCTACGAGCAGTACTTC; CDR3aa: CASSSGQSYEQYF
abundance: NA; v_gene: TRBV9; d_gene: TRBD2; j_gene: TRBJ2-1; CDR3nt: TGTGCCAGCAGCGGTAGCGGGAGGGCCGGGGTTGAGCAGTTCTTC; CDR3aa: CASSGSGRAGVEQFF
abundance: once; v_gene: TRBV6-1; d_gene: TRBD2; j_gene: TRBJ2-5; CDR3nt: TGTGCCAGCAGTGAAGTAACTAGCGGGAGGGGGTCGGCCAACCAGGAGACCCAGTACTTC; CDR3aa: CASSEVTSGRGSANQETQYF
abundance: NA; v_gene: TRBV30; d_gene: NA; j_gene: TRBJ2-3; CDR3nt: TGTGCCTGGAGTGCCACTAGCTTAAGGACAGATACGCAGTATTTT; CDR3aa: CAWSATSLRTDTQYF
abundance: NA; v_gene: TRBV5-4; d_gene: NA; j_gene: TRBJ2-7; CDR3nt: TGTGCCAGCAGCGTGGACTTAAAATACGAGCAGTACTTC; CDR3aa: CASSVDLKYEQYF
abundance: NA; v_gene: TRBV27; d_gene: TRBD1; j_gene: TRBJ2-7; CDR3nt: TGTGCCAGCGCACACCGGGACAGCCCCTACGAGCAGTACTTC; CDR3aa: CASAHRDSPYEQYF
abundance: NA; v_gene: TRBV19; d_gene: TRBD1; j_gene: TRBJ1-2; CDR3nt: TGTGCCAGTAGTCCGGACAGGGGGCGCGATGGCTACACCTTC; CDR3aa: CASSPDRGRDGYTF
abundance: NA; v_gene: TRBV28; d_gene: TRBD2; j_gene: TRBJ2-7; CDR3nt: TGTGCCAGCAGTTTATCGACTAGCGGGAGCAACGAGCAGTACTTC; CDR3aa: CASSLSTSGSNEQYF
abundance: NA; v_gene: TRBV7-9; d_gene: NA; j_gene: TRBJ2-6; CDR3nt: TGTGCCAGCAGCAAGAGGGGGGGGCCTGGGGCCAACGTCCTGACTTTC; CDR3aa: CASSKRGGPGANVLTF
abundance: NA; v_gene: TRBV6-6; d_gene: NA; j_gene: TRBJ1-2; CDR3nt: TGTGCCACCGGGGTGGACGGACCTAACTATGGCTACACCTTC; CDR3aa: CATGVDGPNYGYTF
abundance: few; v_gene: TRBV7-9; d_gene: TRBD1; j_gene: TRBJ1-4; CDR3nt: TGTGCCAGCAGCCCTGCGGGACAGGGGGCGCGGGGTGAAAAACTGTTTTTT; CDR3aa: CASSPAGQGARGEKLFF
abundance: once; v_gene: TRBV5-1; d_gene: NA; j_gene: TRBJ2-7; CDR3nt: TGCGCCAGCAGCTTGGCAGGGAACGAGCAGTACTTC; CDR3aa: CASSLAGNEQYF
abundance: NA; v_gene: TRBV7-9; d_gene: NA; j_gene: TRBJ1-2; CDR3nt: TGTGCCAGCAGCTTAGGACACAACTATGGCTACACCTTC; CDR3aa: CASSLGHNYGYTF
abundance: few; v_gene: TRBV7-9; d_gene: NA; j_gene: TRBJ1-4; CDR3nt: TGTGCCAGCAGCGCTCCCCTGGGAGGCAATGAAAAACTGTTTTTT; CDR3aa: CASSAPLGGNEKLFF
abundance: NA; v_gene: TRBV15; d_gene: NA; j_gene: TRBJ1-1; CDR3nt: TGTGCCACCAGCAGAGGGGGGGGACCTGAAGCTTTCTTT; CDR3aa: CATSRGGGPEAFF
abundance: NA; v_gene: TRBV28; d_gene: NA; j_gene: TRBJ1-2; CDR3nt: TGTGCCAGCAGTTTATTTCAGGGGTGGAATGGCTACACCTTC; CDR3aa: CASSLFQGWNGYTF
abundance: once; v_gene: TRBV2; d_gene: NA; j_gene: TRBJ2-1; CDR3nt: TGTGCCAGCAGTGATGGACAGATCATTGAGCAGTTCTTC; CDR3aa: CASSDGQIIEQFF
abundance: NA; v_gene: TRBV18; d_gene: NA; j_gene: TRBJ2-7; CDR3nt: TGTGCCAGCTCAGCCCCCGGGATCGCCTACGAGCAGTACTTC; CDR3aa: CASSAPGIAYEQYF
abundance: once; v_gene: TRBV28; d_gene: TRBD1; j_gene: TRBJ2-7; CDR3nt: TGTGCCAGCAAAGGTACAGGGGGCCCCTACGAGCAGTACTTC; CDR3aa: CASKGTGGPYEQYF
abundance: NA; v_gene: TRBV6-5; d_gene: NA; j_gene: TRBJ2-3; CDR3nt: TGTGCCAGCAGTTACTCTGGAGACCTTGGAGATACGCAGTATTTT; CDR3aa: CASSYSGDLGDTQYF
abundance: NA; v_gene: TRBV5-4; d_gene: NA; j_gene: TRBJ2-3; CDR3nt: TGTGCCAGCAGCTTGGGAGACACAGATACGCAGTATTTT; CDR3aa: CASSLGDTDTQYF
abundance: NA; v_gene: TRBV27; d_gene: NA; j_gene: TRBJ2-5; CDR3nt: TGTGCCAGCACCTCGGGAGCGACCCAGTACTTC; CDR3aa: CASTSGATQYF
abundance: NA; v_gene: TRBV11-2; d_gene: NA; j_gene: TRBJ1-3; CDR3nt: TGTGCCAGCAGCCTGACAAGAGGAAACACCATATATTTT; CDR3aa: CASSLTRGNTIYF
abundance: NA; v_gene: TRBV5-8; d_gene: TRBD2; j_gene: TRBJ2-2; CDR3nt: TGTGCCAGCAGACAAGCCGGGACTAGCGGGAGGAGGTACACCGGGGAGCTGTTTTTT; CDR3aa: CASRQAGTSGRRYTGELFF
abundance: NA; v_gene: TRBV5-1; d_gene: NA; j_gene: TRBJ2-2; CDR3nt: TGCGCCAGCATCGAACTGAACACCGGGGAGCTGTTTTTT; CDR3aa: CASIELNTGELFF
abundance: NA; v_gene: TRBV5-1; d_gene: TRBD1; j_gene: TRBJ2-7; CDR3nt: TGCGCCAGCAGCCCGGGGACAGGGGGTGGCTACGAGCAGTACTTC; CDR3aa: CASSPGTGGGYEQYF
abundance: NA; v_gene: TRBV27; d_gene: NA; j_gene: TRBJ2-2; CDR3nt: TGTGCCAGCAGTTTCCGGGGCACCGGGGAGCTGTTTTTT; CDR3aa: CASSFRGTGELFF
abundance: NA; v_gene: TRBV2; d_gene: NA; j_gene: TRBJ1-5; CDR3nt: TGTGCCAGCCGAATGGGGGGTTCGGGCAGCAATCAGCCCCAGCATTTT; CDR3aa: CASRMGGSGSNQPQHF
abundance: NA; v_gene: TRBV27; d_gene: TRBD1; j_gene: TRBJ2-2; CDR3nt: TGTGCCAGCAGTTTATCTCAGGGGGCTCCCACCGGGGAGCTGTTTTTT; CDR3aa: CASSLSQGAPTGELFF
abundance: NA; v_gene: TRBV5-1; d_gene: TRBD2; j_gene: TRBJ2-2; CDR3nt: TGCGCCAGCAGCGCATCCGGGACTAGCGGATTATCGAACACCGGGGAGCTGTTTTTT; CDR3aa: CASSASGTSGLSNTGELFF
abundance: NA; v_gene: TRBV4-1; d_gene: TRBD2; j_gene: TRBJ2-5; CDR3nt: TGCGCCAGCAGCCAGGGACTAGCGGGAGGGCAAGAGACCCAGTACTTC; CDR3aa: CASSQGLAGGQETQYF
abundance: NA; v_gene: TRBV5-6; d_gene: TRBD1; j_gene: TRBJ2-3; CDR3nt: TGTGCCAGCAGGGAGGACAGGGCCAGCACAGATACGCAGTATTTT; CDR3aa: CASREDRASTDTQYF
abundance: few; v_gene: TRBV10-1; d_gene: TRBD1; j_gene: TRBJ1-1; CDR3nt: TGCGCCAGCAGTGAATACAGGGGCACTGAAGCTTTCTTT; CDR3aa: CASSEYRGTEAFF